A selection of T cell receptor beta chains follows, all from one sample in a study of shared clonotypes between healthy human individuals. Profiled with immunoSEQ multiplex PCR; TCRdb holds only in-frame clones, not every one. The repertoire holds some 2,400,000 clones, with approximately 94% as singletons. Source material: naive CD4+ T cells sorted from blood. All receptors derive from a man younger than 35 in good health. Both conserved end residues are trimmed from each CDR3. Where a row states a size, it is once, few, many or the class of an expanded clone; other rows omit it.

V | size | CDR3
TRBV10-3 | NA | AISDSGTMNYGYT
TRBV19 | NA | ASTEGSLSYNEQF
TRBV27 | NA | ASSLTGSPYGYT
TRBV13 | NA | ASSEAINSPLH
TRBV4-1 | NA | ASSQGDRLIDTQY
TRBV4-2 | NA | ASSEYRVGNQPQH
TRBV28 | NA | ASSTIGQMSPFKAF
TRBV28 | NA | ASSSPLGPKETQY
TRBV18 | NA | ASSLALGTDTQY
TRBV5-1 | NA | ASSLVGGINEKLF
TRBV19 | once | ASKTTGESNQPQH
TRBV19 | NA | ASSIPTGGGNQPQH
TRBV18 | NA | ASSPSDGNTEAF
TRBV7-2 | NA | ASSLRGRGELF
TRBV30 | few | AWSRGGPYEQY